This paragraph covers one TCR beta chain sequence. What the recovered Cohort 3 donors had was two negative PCRs, clearance, or symptom resolution. Under the authors' procedure: Amplification of reference gene primers provided the estimated nucleated cell counts. Profiled with immunoSEQ multiplex PCR; TCRdb holds only in-frame clones, not every one. V and J calls plus clone size are reproduced from that table; the DNA served to infer D and trimming. In the table there are approximately 220,000 clones, around 85% of which are singletons. These data originate in a study of blood T cell repertoires in COVID-19. Study-wide context: COVID-19 samples from acute and convalescent phases originated in the United States, Italy and Spain.

This CDR3 has 13 amino acids. CDR1 is KGHDR, CDR2 SFDVKD, per germline. V shed 4 bases and J 6 bases; nucleotides not matched to a gene: 4. The receptor was derived from a man in his forties or fifties who had recovered from COVID-19. The genes are TRBV24-1 and TRBJ1-2; 7 nucleotides align to TRBD1. The sequencing sample was made of PBMCs or T cells enriched from blood (not recorded which). This chain's CDR3 is CATSDPGQDGYTF. DNA for the CDR3: TGTGCCACCAGTGACCCTGGACAGGATGGCTACACCTTC.